The 10 T cell receptor beta chains listed next were all sequenced from one sample in a study of T cell responses to AZD1222 COVID-19 vaccine (dated by TCRdb to the early 2020s). The sample's time point label is to be understood as: about 28 days (+/-7) after the second vaccine dose. Libraries were constructed by the immunoSEQ multiplex PCR assay. In its TCRdb copy, this immuneACCESS table keeps in-frame sequences only and misses some clones. Where compared with another copy, unresolved V genes explain less than half of these, and the others have no known cause. The sample table contains 150,000 to 200,000 clones; only one count was recorded for approximately 93% of them. The top ten clones comprise around 1% of the sample. This specimen consisted of peripheral blood, obtained 28 days after the second AZD1222 dose. Receptor source: an adult who received the AZD1222 COVID-19 vaccine.

Remarks on this clone: Other DNA sequences in this sample translate to the same CDR3. The chain combines TRBV28 with TRBJ1-1; tentative D call: TRBD1 (5 bases). The CDR3 covers 12 residues. CDR1 is MDHEN, CDR2 SYDVKM, per germline. Trimming took off 6 bases at V and 8 bases at J, with 13 bases between the two ends. CDR3 residues: CASSLGRTEAFF. As DNA, the CDR3 is TGTGCCAGCAGCCTGGGACGGACGGAAGCTTTCTTT.

The gene calls are TRBV29-1 and TRBJ2-1; D call uncertain. CDR3 size: 13 residues. V was pared by 2 bases and J by 7 bases, with 12 bases between. Germline CDR1 reads SQVTM; CDR2 reads ANQGSEA. The DNA for the CDR3 is TGCAGCGTTGAAATAGCTCTGGGGAATGAGCAGTTCTTC. As protein: CSVEIALGNEQFF.

This chain joins TRBV9 and TRBJ1-2, with TRBD1 matching over 7 bases. The V gene end was trimmed by 0 bases and the J gene end by 4 bases; junction bases not matched to a gene: 6. The V gene's germline CDR1 is SGDLS and CDR2 YYNGEE. The length of the CDR3 is 15 residues. CDR3 amino acids: CASSVGTGPPYGYTF. The CDR3 nucleotides are TGTGCCAGCAGCGTAGGGACAGGACCCCCCTATGGCTACACCTTC.

The chain has TRBV9 and TRBJ2-7; D gene unclear. Trimming removed 2 bases from V and 4 bases from J, with 4 bases in between. Germline V gives CDR1 SGDLS, CDR2 YYNGEE. This CDR3 region has 11 residues. Here the CDR3 reads CASSVGYEQYF. Written as DNA, the CDR3 is TGTGCCAGCAGCGTGGGTTACGAGCAGTACTTC. The entire variable domain, with the rest obtained from reference TRBV9 and TRBJ2-7, is as follows: DSGVTQTPKHLITATGQRVTLRCSPRSGDLSVYWYQQSLDQGLQFLIQYYNGEERAKGNILERFSAQQFPDLHSELNLSSLELGDSALYFCASSVGYEQYFGPGTRLTVT.

The chain recombines TRBV6-1 with TRBJ1-2; 11 bases are shared with TRBD1. The CDR3 totals 15 residues. Germline V lookup: CDR1 MNHNS, CDR2 SASEGT. J lost 2 bases, V lost 1 base, and 0 bases had no gene match. CDR3 amino acids: CASSEGTGGNYGYTF. DNA of the CDR3: TGTGCCAGCAGTGAAGGGACAGGGGGCAACTATGGCTACACCTTC.

The chain has TRBV3-1 (or the pseudogene TRBV3-2) and TRBJ1-3; D is uncertain. Trimming took 4 bases from V and 1 from J, leaving 11 bases between them. The CDR3 sequence is 15 residues long. Germline V gene sequence: CDR1 LGHDT, CDR2 YNNKEL (reference sequence). The CDR3 protein is CASSLNWVSGNTIYF. The CDR3 region has the DNA TGTGCCAGCAGCCTCAACTGGGTATCTGGAAACACCATATATTTT.

This chain joins TRBV9 and TRBJ1-2, with D possibly matching TRBD1 (5 bases). V dropped 3 bases and J dropped 3 bases, with 12 bases sitting between them. This CDR3 has 14 residues. Germline CDR1 SGDLS, CDR2 YYNGEE. CDR3: CASSAQGGYYGYTF. Written as DNA, the CDR3 is TGTGCCAGCAGCGCCCAGGGAGGATACTATGGCTACACCTTC.

The chain recombines TRBV7-2 with TRBJ1-2; no clear D. V lost 10 bases and J lost 4, with 10 bases in between. The germline CDR1 and CDR2 sequences are SGHTA and FQGNSA. The CDR3 loop spans 11 amino acids. Here the CDR3 reads CATSAAYGYTF. The CDR3 nucleotides are TGTGCCACGTCGGCTGCCTATGGCTACACCTTC.

V and J are TRBV7-3 and TRBJ2-1; D possibly corresponds to TRBD1 (6 bases). The CDR3 is 16 residues long. Trimming pared 3 bases from V and 10 bases from J, leaving 22 bases between. Germline V gives CDR1 SGHTA, CDR2 FQGTGA. The CDR3 here is CASSFAPSGASNEQFF. The CDR3 DNA reads TGTGCCAGCAGCTTTGCTCCGTCAGGGGCCTCAAACGAGCAGTTCTTC.

The chain recombines TRBV11-3 with TRBJ1-3; TRBD1 might be the D (5 bases). CDR1 and CDR2 (germline): SGHNT, YENEEA. V was clipped by 3 bases and J by 4 bases, with 13 bases between them. The CDR3 spans 15 residues. The DNA of the CDR3 is TGTGCCAGCAGCTTGGTCCGGGGCGAAGGAAACACCATATATTTT. The encoded protein is CASSLVRGEGNTIYF.